The next 26 T cell receptor beta chains were all read from a single sample in a study of shared clonotypes between healthy human individuals. Clones were sequenced by immunoSEQ multiplex PCR, and TCRdb holds only the in-frame ones, with some missing. Of roughly 500,000 clones listed, 90% to 96% are singletons. The sequenced material came from naive CD4+ T cells sorted from blood. The subset here: CD45RA+ positively selected. Receptors were obtained from a woman aged 30 to 39 in good health.

This clone was counted a few times. V usage is TRBV6-5 and J usage is TRBJ1-3, with D tentatively TRBD1 (6 bases). In germline, CDR1 is MNHEY, CDR2 SVGAGI. This CDR3 spans 15 amino acids. V shed 2 bases and J shed 6 bases, with 14 bases lying between them. CDR3 bases: TGTGCCAGCAGTTACACCTCGGACAGAGCAAACACCATATATTTT. Translation gives CASSYTSDRANTIYF.

This clone was observed once. This rearrangement joins TRBV2 to TRBJ2-7; TRBD1 aligns across 9 bases. Germline loops: CDR1 SNHLY, CDR2 FYNNEI. V dropped 6 bases and J dropped 2; count of bases not matched to a gene: 5. The CDR3 has 14 residues. DNA for the CDR3: TGTGCCAGCAGGTTCGGGACAGGGACCTACGAGCAGTACTTC. It encodes CASRFGTGTYEQYF. Combining the CDR3 with reference TRBV2 and TRBJ2-7 gives the whole variable domain EPEVTQTPSHQVTQMGQEVILRCVPISNHLYFYWYRQILGQKVEFLVSFYNNEISEKSEIFDDQFSVERPDGSNFTLKIRSTKLEDSAMYFCASRFGTGTYEQYFGPGTRLTVT.

The rearrangement links TRBV5-1 to TRBJ1-2; D gene uncertain. The CDR3 spans 14 residues. V shed 6 bases and J shed 5 bases, with 17 bases lying between them. Germline V gene data show CDR1 as SGHRS and CDR2 as YFSETQ. CDR3 in DNA: TGCGCCAGCAATTTGATAGGACCGGATTATGGCTACACCTTC. This codes for CASNLIGPDYGYTF.

The chain employs TRBV2 and TRBJ2-7, with 8 bases lining up with TRBD2. With 6 bases clipped from V and 1 base from J, the junction kept 5 bases outside the gene matches. The CDR3 consists of 14 residues. CDR1 is SNHLY and CDR2 is FYNNEI in the germline V gene. The CDR3 sequence is CASRLRLASYEQYF. In nucleotides, the CDR3 is TGTGCCAGCAGATTGCGACTAGCGTCCTACGAGCAGTACTTC. Full variable domain (missing parts from reference TRBV2 and TRBJ2-7): EPEVTQTPSHQVTQMGQEVILRCVPISNHLYFYWYRQILGQKVEFLVSFYNNEISEKSEIFDDQFSVERPDGSNFTLKIRSTKLEDSAMYFCASRLRLASYEQYFGPGTRLTVT.

The chain uses TRBV2 and TRBJ2-7; 8 bases are shared with TRBD2. Losses at the gene ends were 4 bases for V and 2 bases for J; bases not matched to a gene: 7. The CDR3 consists of 15 residues. CDR1 and CDR2 (germline): SNHLY, FYNNEI. DNA for the CDR3: TGTGCCAGCAGTGTGAAGGGAGCGGGGGCCTACGAGCAGTACTTC. Its protein product is CASSVKGAGAYEQYF.

The chain has TRBV21-1 and TRBJ2-7. TRBV21-1 is given as a pseudogene. The CDR3 contains 10 residues. The CDR3 region is CASISYEQYF. The CDR3 coding sequence is TGTGCCAGCATCTCCTACGAGCAGTACTTC.

This clone was counted only a few times. V and J are TRBV6-5 and TRBJ1-5; 10 nucleotides align to TRBD1. V dropped 4 bases and J dropped 4; count of bases not matched to a gene: 4. Germline CDR1 and CDR2: MNHEY and SVGAGI. This CDR3 region has 15 residues. The CDR3 sequence: CASSSTGGRNQPQHF. CDR3 in DNA: TGTGCCAGCAGTTCGACAGGGGGCCGAAATCAGCCCCAGCATTTT.

This rearrangement joins TRBV28 to TRBJ1-5; D uncertain. This CDR3 has 16 residues. V lost 8 bases and J lost 5, with 22 bases in between. Germline CDR1 is MDHEN and CDR2 is SYDVKM. CDR3 coding DNA: TGTGCCAGCCAAGACCCTTCTAGACGTACTTATCAGCCCCAGCATTTT. Amino acids: CASQDPSRRTYQPQHF.

V and J are TRBV30 and TRBJ1-6; D uncertain. CDR1 GTSNPN and CDR2 SVGIG come from the germline V gene (reference sequence). Trimming stripped 6 bases from V and 9 bases from J, with 9 bases between. The CDR3 is made up of 11 amino acids. The CDR3 coding sequence is TGTGCCTGTCGGGGTGGTTCACCCCTCCACTTT. Its protein is CACRGGSPLHF. The complete variable domain, with remaining parts taken from reference TRBV30 and TRBJ1-6, reads SQTIHQWPATLVQPVGSPLSLECTVEGTSNPNLYWYRQAAGRGLQLLFYSVGIGQISSEVPQNLSASRPQDRQFILSSKKLLLSDSGFYLCACRGGSPLHFGNGTRLTVT.

This clone was seen a single time. This chain uses TRBV5-1 with TRBJ1-3; D perhaps matches TRBD1 (5 bases). The CDR3 sequence is 16 residues long. V was shortened by 4 bases and J by 0 bases, with 14 bases between the two germline ends. Germline loops: CDR1 SGHRS, CDR2 YFSETQ. The CDR3: CASSLRGGASGNTIYF. CDR3 coding DNA: TGCGCCAGCAGCCTTCGAGGTGGGGCCTCTGGAAACACCATATATTTT. Using reference TRBV5-1 and TRBJ1-3 for the parts outside the CDR3, the full variable domain is KAGVTQTPRYLIKTRGQQVTLSCSPISGHRSVSWYQQTPGQGLQFLFEYFSETQRNKGNFPGRFSGRQFSNSRSEMNVSTLELGDSALYLCASSLRGGASGNTIYFGEGSWLTVV.

The chain has TRBV11-2 and TRBJ2-3, with TRBD2 matching 13 bases. The CDR3 length is 15 residues. The V gene end was trimmed by 5 bases and the J gene end by 6 bases; junction bases not matched to a gene: 5. Germline lookup yields CDR1 SGHAT and CDR2 FQNNGV. The CDR3 loop reads CASSLGTSGTDTQYF. In DNA, the CDR3 is TGTGCCAGCAGCCTTGGGACTAGCGGGACCGATACGCAGTATTTT. The whole variable domain, filled in from reference TRBV11-2 and TRBJ2-3, reads EAGVAQSPRYKIIEKRQSVAFWCNPISGHATLYWYQQILGQGPKLLIQFQNNGVVDDSQLPKDRFSAERLKGVDSTLKIQPAKLEDSAVYLCASSLGTSGTDTQYFGPGTRLTVL.

This chain links TRBV6-7 with TRBJ1-2; TRBD1 might be the D (5 bases). TRBV6-7 falls under the ORF class, with uncertain function. This CDR3 region has 17 residues. Trimming shortened V by 6 bases and J by 4 bases, and 24 bases separated the two germline ends. CDR3 loop: CASRSWGGTRAGYGYTF. The CDR3 DNA is TGTGCCAGCAGATCATGGGGGGGTACCCGGGCGGGCTATGGCTACACCTTC.

The rearrangement links TRBV19 to TRBJ1-4; D gene unclear. Germline V gene lookup returns CDR1 LNHDA and CDR2 SQIVND (reference sequence). V was cut by 8 bases and J by 4 bases, with 11 bases left in between. The CDR3 sequence is 13 residues long. CDR3: CASGPSLNEKLFF. The CDR3 DNA sequence: TGTGCCAGTGGACCATCCCTTAATGAAAAACTGTTTTTT.

This sequence joins TRBV27 and TRBJ2-7; the match to TRBD1 covers 10 bases. This CDR3 has 14 amino acids. The ends lost 5 bases at V and 6 bases at J; junction bases unmatched: 7. Germline assignment: CDR1 MNHEY and CDR2 SMNVEV (reference sequence). CDR3 loop: CASSTGTGVSEQYF. The CDR3 region has the DNA TGTGCCAGCAGTACCGGGACAGGGGTTAGCGAGCAGTACTTC.

This clone has a single count. This chain links TRBV6-1 with TRBJ1-2; D is unresolved. This CDR3 is built from 13 residues. Trimming shortened V by 1 base and J by 1 base, and 4 bases separated the two germline ends. The germline V gene has CDR1 MNHNS and CDR2 SASEGT. The CDR3 sequence is CASSEDGNYGYTF. DNA of the CDR3: TGTGCCAGCAGTGAAGACGGTAACTATGGCTACACCTTC.

This chain joins TRBV5-1 and TRBJ2-3, with D tentatively TRBD1 (5 bases). V dropped 0 bases and J dropped 3 bases, with 11 bases sitting between them. CDR1 SGHRS and CDR2 YFSETQ come from the germline V gene. The CDR3 totals 15 residues. This CDR3 reads CASSLDWGPTDTQYF. The CDR3 nucleotides read TGCGCCAGCAGCTTGGATTGGGGCCCAACAGATACGCAGTATTTT.

The chain carries TRBV19 and TRBJ2-7, with D tentatively TRBD1 (5 bases). In germline, CDR1 is LNHDA, CDR2 SQIVND (reference sequence). The V end was cut by 6 bases, the J end by 5 bases, with 8 bases between. The CDR3 sequence is 11 residues long. The CDR3 coding sequence is TGTGCCAGTAGAAAGGGGCACGAGCAGTACTTC. The encoded protein is CASRKGHEQYF.

This chain joins TRBV28 and TRBJ2-4; D perhaps matches TRBD2 (6 bases). V lost 7 bases and J 3 bases, leaving 10 bases between the germline ends. From germline, CDR1 is MDHEN and CDR2 SYDVKM. The CDR3 extends over 13 amino acids. In DNA, the CDR3 is TGTGCCAGCACCATTAGCGGCAAAAACATTCAGTACTTC. Translating it yields CASTISGKNIQYF.

In this sample, this clone turned up once. This chain links TRBV19 with TRBJ1-5, with D tentatively TRBD1 (5 bases). The length of the CDR3 is 16 residues. Trimming took off 1 base at V and 1 base at J, with 11 bases between the two ends. Germline loops: CDR1 LNHDA, CDR2 SQIVND (reference sequence). The CDR3 sequence is CASSIGPSGSNQPQHF. The CDR3 DNA reads as TGTGCCAGTAGTATAGGTCCGTCAGGGAGCAATCAGCCCCAGCATTTT.

This clone was counted once. This chain connects TRBV28 to TRBJ2-3; a possible D gene is TRBD2 (6 bases). V was clipped by 5 bases and J by 3 bases, with 15 bases between them. CDR3 length equals 15 residues. CDR1 is MDHEN, CDR2 SYDVKM, per germline. The CDR3 loop is CASSQAGPGTDTQYF. The CDR3, as DNA: TGTGCCAGCAGTCAAGCGGGCCCCGGTACAGATACGCAGTATTTT.

The rearrangement joins TRBV18 to TRBJ2-5; 9 bases align to TRBD1. This CDR3 contains 13 residues. Trimming took 4 bases from V and 6 from J; bases not matched to a gene: 3. CDR1 KGHSH and CDR2 LQKENI come from the germline V gene. CDR3 region: CASSRDRVQTQYF. DNA of the CDR3: TGTGCCAGCTCACGGGACAGGGTCCAGACCCAGTACTTC.

The rearrangement uses TRBV10-2 and TRBJ2-7, with TRBD2 matching 7 bases. The CDR3 sequence is 15 residues long. Germline CDR1 is WSHSY and CDR2 is SAAADI. The J segment lost 1 base and the V segment lost 4 bases, leaving 7 bases of the junction unmatched. CDR3 sequence: CASSVSSGPSYEQYF. The CDR3 nucleotides are TGCGCCAGCAGTGTAAGTAGCGGGCCATCCTACGAGCAGTACTTC.

V is TRBV28 and J is TRBJ1-1; D call uncertain. In germline, CDR1 is MDHEN, CDR2 SYDVKM. V lost 9 bases, J lost 8 bases, and 16 bases lay in between. This CDR3 region has 12 residues. The CDR3 DNA follows: TGTGCCAGTAAAACATCGGACCTAGAAGCTTTCTTT. The encoded protein is CASKTSDLEAFF.

The V and J genes are TRBV7-8 and TRBJ1-4, with D unclear. CDR1 SGHVS and CDR2 FQNEAQ come from the germline V gene. CDR3 length equals 16 residues. The V end was cut by 1 base, the J end by 8 bases, with 17 bases between. The CDR3 region is CASSLGVLGRHEKLFF. The DNA of the CDR3 is TGTGCCAGCAGCTTAGGAGTGCTAGGGCGCCACGAAAAACTGTTTTTT.

The chain couples TRBV18 to TRBJ2-2; no firm D call. V lost 1 base and J lost 4, with 7 bases in between. The germline gives CDR1 KGHSH, CDR2 LQKENI. This CDR3 region has 14 residues. The DNA of the CDR3 is TGTGCCAGCTCACCACGCAGGATCACCGGGGAGCTGTTTTTT. Residues: CASSPRRITGELFF.

The chain is built from TRBV7-2 and TRBJ1-2, with 7 bases fitting TRBD1. Per germline, CDR1 SGHTA and CDR2 FQGNSA. The CDR3 consists of 16 residues. V dropped 5 bases and J dropped 1; count of bases not matched to a gene: 10. Here the CDR3 reads CASSPSGQPFNYGYTF. The CDR3, as DNA: TGTGCCAGCAGCCCATCGGGACAGCCATTTAACTATGGCTACACCTTC.